The sequence of this T cell receptor (beta chain) was determined in a study of blood T cell repertoires in COVID-19. Study-level background: T cells, B-cell-depleted T cells, or PBMCs supplied cDNA or gDNA.

The assay was immunoSEQ multiplex PCR, and TCRdb's table has in-frame clones only and misses some. The sample has about 480,000 clones; approximately 87% are singletons. Those enrolled, adults aged roughly 18 to 100 years, came from 20 to 25 US areas. Material: PBMCs or T cells enriched from blood (not recorded which). The source is a woman in her thirties or forties who had recovered from COVID-19.

CDR3 nucleotides: TGTGCTAGTGGTTTGGACGGACTAGTCACCGGGGAGCTGTTTTTT. Protein sequence: CASGLDGLVTGELFF. The V gene is TRBV12-5, the J gene TRBJ2-2; 7 bases line up with TRBD2. Germline V gene lookup returns CDR1 LGHNT and CDR2 FRNRAP. There are 15 residues in the CDR3. J lost 4 bases, V lost 1 base, and 3 bases had no gene match.